Sequencing of this T cell receptor beta chain was carried out in a study of molecular identifiers for immune sequencing clone quantification. CDR1 is DFQATT, CDR2 SNEGSKA, per germline (reference sequence). The CDR3 totals 18 residues. V lost 1 base and J lost 4; bases outside the gene matches: 13. TCRdb reprocessed the PCR reads with MiXCR, giving one entry per CDR3 protein. The sample lists under 350,000 distinct CDR3 sequences; about 22% were seen once. In this sample, this clonotype turned up a few times. The J gene is TRBJ2-3, the V gene TRBV20-1; the match to TRBD1 covers 11 bases. The receptor's source is a human donor in good health. Some libraries in this study had Jurkat cell RNA spiked in. Sequenced sample: naive CD8+ T cells from blood, with Jurkat cell RNA spiked in. As to subset: FACS-sorted CD8+CD4-CCR7+CD45RA+ naive T cells. CDR3 DNA: TGCAGTGCTAGAGTCGTGGGACAGGGGGTTTTCTTAGCAGATACGCAGTATTTT. Translated: CSARVVGQGVFLADTQYF.